Listed below are T cell receptor beta chains from one sample, sequenced in a study of cytomegalovirus exposure and HLA in healthy donors. Clones were read by immunoSEQ multiplex PCR, and TCRdb kept only the in-frame ones, dropping some. The profile covers around 130,000 clones, with 75% to 90% appearing a single time and 5.5% to 7% taken by the ten largest. Input material: PBMCs. The receptors derive from a middle-aged woman in good health and CMV-seropositive. CDR3s include the opening cysteine and the closing phenylalanine or tryptophan. The order of the fields is V gene, D gene, clone size, J gene, CDR3 protein. D genes are given only for firm matches. Expanded clones are given a class, and other clones once, few, many or no size at all.

V: TRBV9
D: TRBD2
size: .
J: TRBJ2-3
CDR3: CASSVEPSGGATDTQYF

V: TRBV4-1
D: .
size: .
J: TRBJ2-3
CDR3: CASSQAGATDTQYF

V: TRBV7-3
D: TRBD2
size: .
J: TRBJ2-3
CDR3: CASSSGLAAFTDTQYF

V: TRBV28
D: .
size: .
J: TRBJ2-7
CDR3: CASSSDRQVVSYEQYF

V: TRBV27
D: .
size: .
J: TRBJ1-1
CDR3: CASSLTRPDRNTEAFF

V: TRBV7-8
D: TRBD2
size: .
J: TRBJ2-1
CDR3: CASSLGRLAGVNEQFF

V: TRBV5-1
D: TRBD2
size: once
J: TRBJ2-7
CDR3: CASSSGLTPHSYEQYF

V: TRBV7-2
D: .
size: .
J: TRBJ1-1
CDR3: CASSLAREGAEAFF

V: TRBV15
D: .
size: .
J: TRBJ2-1
CDR3: CATSRDTGSYNEQFF

V: TRBV29-1
D: TRBD2
size: .
J: TRBJ2-3
CDR3: CSVEGVGGLAVSSSTDTQYF

V: TRBV7-8
D: TRBD2
size: once
J: TRBJ2-1
CDR3: CASSSTLAGNNEQFF

V: TRBV19
D: TRBD1
size: .
J: TRBJ1-4
CDR3: CASTSGEGQGSEKLFF

V: TRBV7-2
D: TRBD2
size: .
J: TRBJ2-7
CDR3: CASSSRREGYEQYF

V: TRBV29-1
D: TRBD2
size: .
J: TRBJ2-3
CDR3: CSVNGLAGSTDTQYF

V: TRBV10-3
D: .
size: few
J: TRBJ1-5
CDR3: CAISEGRGNQPQHF

V: TRBV10-1
D: .
size: few
J: TRBJ2-3
CDR3: CASSEGGRADTQYF

V: TRBV4-1
D: TRBD2
size: .
J: TRBJ2-3
CDR3: CASSQDTLAVPTDTQYF

V: TRBV28
D: .
size: .
J: TRBJ2-7
CDR3: CASSPTDRNTYEQYF

V: TRBV7-3
D: .
size: .
J: TRBJ2-3
CDR3: CASSLNPGMSTDTQYF

V: TRBV9
D: TRBD1
size: .
J: TRBJ2-7
CDR3: CASSPTGYTYEQYF

V: TRBV9
D: .
size: few
J: TRBJ2-5
CDR3: CASSRGGETQYF

V: TRBV6-5
D: TRBD1
size: .
J: TRBJ1-5
CDR3: CASSGTGNQPQHF

V: TRBV2
D: TRBD1
size: .
J: TRBJ1-5
CDR3: CASSEGPGQGAFQPQHF

V: TRBV7-9
D: TRBD1
size: .
J: TRBJ1-2
CDR3: CASSLGRGQGAYGYTF

V: TRBV27
D: TRBD1
size: .
J: TRBJ2-7
CDR3: CASRLTGQSYEQYF

V: TRBV4-1
D: .
size: .
J: TRBJ1-2
CDR3: CASSHPGGVYGYTF

V: TRBV18
D: .
size: .
J: TRBJ2-3
CDR3: CASSPRGADTQYF

V: TRBV7-2
D: TRBD1
size: .
J: TRBJ1-5
CDR3: CASSLVDRDSNQPQHF

V: TRBV6-5
D: TRBD2
size: .
J: TRBJ2-7
CDR3: CASRRLAGGLGEQYF

V: TRBV9
D: TRBD2
size: .
J: TRBJ2-7
CDR3: CASSVGSGRLDEQYF

V: TRBV30
D: .
size: .
J: TRBJ1-3
CDR3: CAWSVGAGGSGNTIYF

V: TRBV21-1
D: .
size: once
J: TRBJ2-7
CDR3: CASSKGGQGSYEQYF

V: TRBV9
D: .
size: .
J: TRBJ2-5
CDR3: CASSEGALARSHRETQYF

V: TRBV14
D: .
size: few
J: TRBJ1-2
CDR3: CASSQVGQGRYGYTF

V: TRBV5-5
D: .
size: .
J: TRBJ2-3
CDR3: CASSSLAANTDTQYF

V: TRBV7-9
D: .
size: .
J: TRBJ2-1
CDR3: CASSLGPSGNEQFF

V: TRBV6-1
D: TRBD1
size: few
J: TRBJ2-7
CDR3: CASRLNRGNTYEQYF

V: TRBV7-6
D: TRBD1
size: .
J: TRBJ2-7
CDR3: CASRPNTGGGNEQYF

V: TRBV29-1
D: TRBD2
size: .
J: .
CDR3: CSVGGGSSGKYEQYF

V: TRBV6-4
D: .
size: .
J: TRBJ1-1
CDR3: CLWGGLESEAFF

V: TRBV11-3
D: .
size: few
J: TRBJ1-3
CDR3: CASSSSTPGGDSGNTIYF

V: TRBV9
D: TRBD2
size: few
J: TRBJ2-5
CDR3: CASSVAFTGGQETQYF